The source of this TCR beta chain is a study of T cell changes during pregnancy in multiple sclerosis. TCRdb's table, derived via immunoSEQ multiplex PCR, lists solely in-frame clones and lacks some. The sample consists of 45,000 to 55,000 clones, about nine tenths of them appearing once. V shed 0 bases and J 0 bases; nucleotides not matched to a gene: 8. Germline assignment: CDR1 SGHRS and CDR2 YFSETQ. The CDR3 is 18 amino acids. The origin of this receptor is a female donor in good health, enrolled as a control in a pregnancy study. The material was CD4+ T cells from peripheral blood mononuclear cells, obtained after pregnancy. This chain joins TRBV5-1 and TRBJ2-7, with TRBD2 identical over 11 bases. CDR3 in amino acids: CASSLGGLAVSSSYEQYF. The CDR3 region has the DNA TGCGCCAGCAGCTTGGGGGGACTAGCGGTTTCCAGCTCCTACGAGCAGTACTTC. The entire variable domain, with the rest obtained from reference TRBV5-1 and TRBJ2-7, is as follows: KAGVTQTPRYLIKTRGQQVTLSCSPISGHRSVSWYQQTPGQGLQFLFEYFSETQRNKGNFPGRFSGRQFSNSRSEMNVSTLELGDSALYLCASSLGGLAVSSSYEQYFGPGTRLTVT.